The 5 T cell receptor beta chains in this list originate from one sample, sequenced in a study of T cells expressing NK-cell markers. Each CDR3 protein gets one entry in TCRdb, which reprocessed the 5' RACE reads and gives no DNA. The sample table includes about 460,000 distinct CDR3 sequences. The sequenced material came from blood T cells: a sorted CD56 or NKG2C T cell subset, CD4+ or CD8+ T cells, or bulk PBMC T cells (not recorded which). Receptors originate from a woman in her forties or fifties in good health.

This chain joins TRBV12-3 or TRBV12-4 and TRBJ2-3; without DNA, the TCRdb call of TRBD2 cannot be checked. This CDR3 spans 12 amino acids. Here the CDR3 reads CASQPFSDTQYF.

The chain is built from TRBV27 and TRBJ2-1; TCRdb reports TRBD2, a call that lacks DNA to check it against. The CDR3 extends over 15 amino acids. CDR1 and CDR2 (germline): MNHEY, SMNVEV (reference sequence). CDR3 residues: CASSSASSNYNEQFF.

The chain combines TRBV5-5 with TRBJ2-1; TCRdb's D call, TRBD1, is unchecked because there is no DNA. This CDR3 region has 15 residues. Germline assignment: CDR1 SGHKS and CDR2 YYEKEE (reference sequence). The CDR3 sequence: CASSPAPLQNGEQFF. Based on the CDR3 plus reference TRBV5-5 and TRBJ2-1, the full variable domain is DAGVTQSPTHLIKTRGQQVTLRCSPISGHKSVSWYQQVLGQGPQFIFQYYEKEERGRGNFPDRFSARQFPNYSSELNVNALLLGDSALYLCASSPAPLQNGEQFFGPGTRLTVL.

The chain joins TRBV6-1 to TRBJ1-5. The length of the CDR3 is 12 residues. The germline V gene encodes CDR1 MNHNS and CDR2 SASEGT. CDR3 in amino acids: CASSEFIQPQHF.

The rearrangement joins TRBV3-1 to TRBJ1-2. CDR1 and CDR2 from the germline V gene are LGHDT and YNNKEL (reference sequence). This CDR3 is built from 16 residues. The CDR3 region is CASSQEPGRANYGYTF.